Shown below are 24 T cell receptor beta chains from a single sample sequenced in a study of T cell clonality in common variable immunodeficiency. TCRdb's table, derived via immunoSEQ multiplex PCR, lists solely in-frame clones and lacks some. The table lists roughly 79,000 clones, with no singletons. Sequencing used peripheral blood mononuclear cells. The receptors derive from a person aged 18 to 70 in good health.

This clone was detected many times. CDR3 DNA (partial): TGTGCCAGTAGAGAGCTAGCGGCAGGCTACAATGAG. Protein: CASRELAAGYNE. The complete CDR3 sequence is CASRELAAGYNEQFF. The chain joins TRBV19 to TRBJ2-1; 7 bases map to TRBD2. The CDR3 goes on 3 residues after the read ends, and that part is filled in from the germline J gene. CDR1 is LNHDA, CDR2 SQIVND, per germline (reference sequence). V lost 6 bases, J lost 3 bases, and 8 bases stayed unmatched. This CDR3 is built from 15 residues.

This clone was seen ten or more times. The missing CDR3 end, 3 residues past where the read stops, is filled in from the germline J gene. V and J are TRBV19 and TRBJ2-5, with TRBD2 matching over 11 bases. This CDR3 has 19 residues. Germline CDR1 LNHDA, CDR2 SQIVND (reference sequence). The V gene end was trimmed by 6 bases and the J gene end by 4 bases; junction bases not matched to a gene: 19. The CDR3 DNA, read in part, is TGTGCCAGTAGCCCTAAGGGGATGCTAGCGGGAGGAAGGAGAGAGACC. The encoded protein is CASSPKGMLAGGRRET. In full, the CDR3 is CASSPKGMLAGGRRETQYF.

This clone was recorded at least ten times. CDR3 sequence reads: CASSISTGLPTYEQYF. CDR3 DNA (partial): TGTGCCAGTAGTATCTCGACAGGGCTTCCGACCTACGAG. This chain joins TRBV19 and TRBJ2-7; 7 nucleotides agree with TRBD1. From the germline J gene comes the end of the CDR3, since the read stops 3 residues before it. Losses at the gene ends were 3 bases for V and 2 bases for J; bases not matched to a gene: 10. The germline gives CDR1 LNHDA, CDR2 SQIVND (reference sequence). The CDR3 sequence is 16 residues long.

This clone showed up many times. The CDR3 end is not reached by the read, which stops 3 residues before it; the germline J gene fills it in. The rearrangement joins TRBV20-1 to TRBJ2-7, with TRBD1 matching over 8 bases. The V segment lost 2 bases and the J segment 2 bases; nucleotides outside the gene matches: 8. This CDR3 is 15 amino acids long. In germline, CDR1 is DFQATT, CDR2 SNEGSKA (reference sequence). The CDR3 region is CSARSVNRGAYEQYF. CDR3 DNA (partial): TGCAGTGCTAGAAGTGTAAACAGGGGGGCCTACGAG.

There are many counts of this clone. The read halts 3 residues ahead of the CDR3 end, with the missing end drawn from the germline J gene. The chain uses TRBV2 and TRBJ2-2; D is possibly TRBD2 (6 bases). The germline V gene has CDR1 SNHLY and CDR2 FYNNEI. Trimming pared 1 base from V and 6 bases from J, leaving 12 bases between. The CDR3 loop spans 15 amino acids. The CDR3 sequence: CASSEVVIAAGELFF. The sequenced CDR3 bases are TGTGCCAGCAGTGAAGTTGTTATAGCGGCCGGGGAG.

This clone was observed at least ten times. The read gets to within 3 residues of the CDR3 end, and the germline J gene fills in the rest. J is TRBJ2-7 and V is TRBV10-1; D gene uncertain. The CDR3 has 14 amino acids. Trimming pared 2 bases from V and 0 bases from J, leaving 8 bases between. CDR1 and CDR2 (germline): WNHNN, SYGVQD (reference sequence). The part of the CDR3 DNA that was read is TGCGCCAGCAGTGAGACAGAGAGCTCCTACGAG. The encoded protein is CASSETESSYE. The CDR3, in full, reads CASSETESSYEQYF.

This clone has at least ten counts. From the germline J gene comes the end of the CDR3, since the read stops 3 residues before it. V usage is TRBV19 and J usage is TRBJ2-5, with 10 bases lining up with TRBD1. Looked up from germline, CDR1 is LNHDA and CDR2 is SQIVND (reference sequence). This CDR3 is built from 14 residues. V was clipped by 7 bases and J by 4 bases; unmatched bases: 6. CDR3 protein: CASTRQGAGETQYF. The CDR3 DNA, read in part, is TGTGCCAGTACGAGACAGGGGGCAGGAGAGACC.

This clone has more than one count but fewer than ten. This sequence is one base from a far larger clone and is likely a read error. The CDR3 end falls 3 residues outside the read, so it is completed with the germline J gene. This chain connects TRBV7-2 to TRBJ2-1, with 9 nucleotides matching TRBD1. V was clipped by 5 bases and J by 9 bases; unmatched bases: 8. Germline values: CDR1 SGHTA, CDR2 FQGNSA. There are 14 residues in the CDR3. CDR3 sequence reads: CASSGRSDRGEQFF. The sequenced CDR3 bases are TGTGCCAGCAGCGGCCGGTCGGACAGGGGTGAG.

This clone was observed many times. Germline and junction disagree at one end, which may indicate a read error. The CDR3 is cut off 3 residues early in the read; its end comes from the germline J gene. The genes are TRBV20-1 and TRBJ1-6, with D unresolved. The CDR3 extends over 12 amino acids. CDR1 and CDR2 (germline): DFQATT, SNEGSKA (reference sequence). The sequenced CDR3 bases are TGCAGTGCAAGAGACCTTAATTCACCC. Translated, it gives CSARDLNSP. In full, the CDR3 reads CSARDLNSPLHF.

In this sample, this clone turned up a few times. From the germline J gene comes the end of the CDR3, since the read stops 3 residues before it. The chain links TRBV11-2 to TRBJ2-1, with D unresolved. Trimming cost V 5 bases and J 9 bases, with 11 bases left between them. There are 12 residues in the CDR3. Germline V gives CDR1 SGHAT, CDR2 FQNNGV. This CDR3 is CASSPLRVEQFF. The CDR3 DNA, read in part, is TGTGCCAGCAGCCCCCTCCGGGTTGAG.

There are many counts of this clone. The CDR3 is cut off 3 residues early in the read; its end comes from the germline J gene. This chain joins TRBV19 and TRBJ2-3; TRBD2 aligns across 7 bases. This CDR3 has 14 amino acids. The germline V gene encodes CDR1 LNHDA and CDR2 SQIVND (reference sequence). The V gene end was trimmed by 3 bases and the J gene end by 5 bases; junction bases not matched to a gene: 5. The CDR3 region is CASSMSGMGDTQYF. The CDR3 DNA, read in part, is TGTGCCAGTAGTATGAGCGGGATGGGAGATACG. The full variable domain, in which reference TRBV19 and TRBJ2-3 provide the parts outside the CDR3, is DGGITQSPKYLFRKEGQNVTLSCEQNLNHDAMYWYRQDPGQGLRLIYYSQIVNDFQKGDIAEGYSVSREKKESFPLTVTSAQKNPTAFYLCASSMSGMGDTQYFGPGTRLTVL.

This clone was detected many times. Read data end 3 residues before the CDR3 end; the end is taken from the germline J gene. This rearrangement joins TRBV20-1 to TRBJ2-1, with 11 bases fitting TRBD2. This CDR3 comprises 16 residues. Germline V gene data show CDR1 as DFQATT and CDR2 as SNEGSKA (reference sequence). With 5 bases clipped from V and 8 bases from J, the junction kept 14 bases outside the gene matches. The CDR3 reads CSAHPLTSGKGDEQFF. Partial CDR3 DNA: TGCAGTGCTCACCCCCTGACTAGCGGGAAGGGGGATGAG.

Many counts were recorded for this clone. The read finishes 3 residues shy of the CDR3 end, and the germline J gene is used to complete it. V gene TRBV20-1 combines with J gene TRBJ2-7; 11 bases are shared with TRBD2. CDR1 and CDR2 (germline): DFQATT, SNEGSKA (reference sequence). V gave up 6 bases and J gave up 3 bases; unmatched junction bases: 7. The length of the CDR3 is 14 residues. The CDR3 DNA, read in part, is TGCAGTGCGGAGACTAGCGGGATCTTCTACGAG. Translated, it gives CSAETSGIFYE. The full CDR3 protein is CSAETSGIFYEQYF.

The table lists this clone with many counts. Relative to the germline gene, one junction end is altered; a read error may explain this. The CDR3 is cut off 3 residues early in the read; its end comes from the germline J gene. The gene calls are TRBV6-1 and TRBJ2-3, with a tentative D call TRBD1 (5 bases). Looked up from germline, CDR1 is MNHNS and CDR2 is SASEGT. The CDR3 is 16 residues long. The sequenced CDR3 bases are TGTGCCAGCAGTGAAGCGCTAGGCCAGGGCACACATACG. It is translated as CASSEALGQGTHT. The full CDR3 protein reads CASSEALGQGTHTQYF.

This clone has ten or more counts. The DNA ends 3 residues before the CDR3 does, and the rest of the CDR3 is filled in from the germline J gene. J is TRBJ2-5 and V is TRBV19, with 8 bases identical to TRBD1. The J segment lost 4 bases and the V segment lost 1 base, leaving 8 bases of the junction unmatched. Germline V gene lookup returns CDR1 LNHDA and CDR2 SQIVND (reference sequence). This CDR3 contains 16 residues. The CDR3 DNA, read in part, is TGTGCCAGTAGTATAGGTGGACAGGGTCTAGGAGAGACC. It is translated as CASSIGGQGLGET. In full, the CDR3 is CASSIGGQGLGETQYF.

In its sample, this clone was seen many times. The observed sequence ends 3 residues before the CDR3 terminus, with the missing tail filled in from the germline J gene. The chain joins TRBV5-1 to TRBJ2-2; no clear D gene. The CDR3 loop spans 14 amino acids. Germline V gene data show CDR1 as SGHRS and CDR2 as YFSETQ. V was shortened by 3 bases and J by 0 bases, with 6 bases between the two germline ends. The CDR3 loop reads CASSSTANTGELFF. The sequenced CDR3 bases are TGCGCCAGCAGCTCGACTGCGAACACCGGGGAG.

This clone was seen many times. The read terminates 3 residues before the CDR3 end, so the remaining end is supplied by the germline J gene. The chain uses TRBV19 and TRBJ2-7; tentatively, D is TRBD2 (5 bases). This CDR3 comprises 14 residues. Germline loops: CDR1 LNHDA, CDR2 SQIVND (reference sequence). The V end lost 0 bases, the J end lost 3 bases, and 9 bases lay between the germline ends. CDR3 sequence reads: CASSIEAAHYEQYF. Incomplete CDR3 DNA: TGTGCCAGTAGTATAGAAGCGGCCCACTACGAG.

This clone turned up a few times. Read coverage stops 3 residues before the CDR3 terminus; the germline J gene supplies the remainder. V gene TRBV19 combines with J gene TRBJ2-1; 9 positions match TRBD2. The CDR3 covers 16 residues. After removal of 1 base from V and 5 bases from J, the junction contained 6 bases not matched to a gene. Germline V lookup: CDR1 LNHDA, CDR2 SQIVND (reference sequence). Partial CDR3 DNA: TGTGCCAGTAGTATAGGTGGCGGGAGGGCTCACAATGAG. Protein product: CASSIGGGRAHNE. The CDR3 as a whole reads CASSIGGGRAHNEQFF.

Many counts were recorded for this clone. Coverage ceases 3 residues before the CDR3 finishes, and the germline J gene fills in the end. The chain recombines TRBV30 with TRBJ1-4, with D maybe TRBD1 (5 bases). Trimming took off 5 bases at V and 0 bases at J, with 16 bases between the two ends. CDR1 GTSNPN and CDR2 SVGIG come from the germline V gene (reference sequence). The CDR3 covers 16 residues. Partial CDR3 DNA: TGTGCCTGGCGATTCAGGGCACTGGCAACTAATGAAAAA. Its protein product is CAWRFRALATNEK. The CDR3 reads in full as CAWRFRALATNEKLFF.

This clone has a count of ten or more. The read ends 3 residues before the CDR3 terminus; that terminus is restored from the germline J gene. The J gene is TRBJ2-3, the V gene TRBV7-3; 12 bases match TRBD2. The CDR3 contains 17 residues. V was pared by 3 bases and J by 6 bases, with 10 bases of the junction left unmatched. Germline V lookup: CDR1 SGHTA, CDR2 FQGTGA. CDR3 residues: CASSFRSLAGGGDTQYF. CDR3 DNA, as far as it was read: TGTGCCAGCAGCTTCCGCTCACTAGCGGGAGGTGGGGATACG.

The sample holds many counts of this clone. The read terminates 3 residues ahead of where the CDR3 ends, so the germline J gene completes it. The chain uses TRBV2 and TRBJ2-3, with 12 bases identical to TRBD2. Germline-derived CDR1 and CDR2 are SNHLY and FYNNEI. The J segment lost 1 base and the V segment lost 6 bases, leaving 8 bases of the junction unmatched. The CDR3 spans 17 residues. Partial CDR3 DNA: TGTGCCAGCAGAGCGGGACTAGCGGGTATAGGCACAGATACG. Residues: CASRAGLAGIGTDT. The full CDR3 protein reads CASRAGLAGIGTDTQYF.

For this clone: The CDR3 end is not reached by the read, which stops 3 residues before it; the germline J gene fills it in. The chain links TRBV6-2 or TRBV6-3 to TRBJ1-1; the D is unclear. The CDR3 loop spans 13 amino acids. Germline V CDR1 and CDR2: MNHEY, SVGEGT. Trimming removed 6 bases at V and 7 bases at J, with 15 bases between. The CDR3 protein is CASSSRLRIEAFF. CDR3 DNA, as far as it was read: TGTGCCAGCAGCTCCAGACTCCGGATTGAA.

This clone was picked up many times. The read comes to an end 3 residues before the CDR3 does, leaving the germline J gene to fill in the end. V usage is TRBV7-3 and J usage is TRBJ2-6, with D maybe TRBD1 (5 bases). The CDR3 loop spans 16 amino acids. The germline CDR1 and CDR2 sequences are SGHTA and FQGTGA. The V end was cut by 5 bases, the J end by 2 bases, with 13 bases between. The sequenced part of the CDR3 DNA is TGTGCCAGCAGCACCGGACATGGGGCTGGGGCCAACGTC. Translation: CASSTGHGAGANV. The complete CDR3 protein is CASSTGHGAGANVLTF.

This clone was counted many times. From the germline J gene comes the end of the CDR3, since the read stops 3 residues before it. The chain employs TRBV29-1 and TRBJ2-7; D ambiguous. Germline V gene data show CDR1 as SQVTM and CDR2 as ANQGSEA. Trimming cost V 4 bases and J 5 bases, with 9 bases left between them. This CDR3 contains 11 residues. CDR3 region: CSVGQEDEQYF. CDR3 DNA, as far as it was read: TGCAGCGTTGGCCAGGAAGACGAG.